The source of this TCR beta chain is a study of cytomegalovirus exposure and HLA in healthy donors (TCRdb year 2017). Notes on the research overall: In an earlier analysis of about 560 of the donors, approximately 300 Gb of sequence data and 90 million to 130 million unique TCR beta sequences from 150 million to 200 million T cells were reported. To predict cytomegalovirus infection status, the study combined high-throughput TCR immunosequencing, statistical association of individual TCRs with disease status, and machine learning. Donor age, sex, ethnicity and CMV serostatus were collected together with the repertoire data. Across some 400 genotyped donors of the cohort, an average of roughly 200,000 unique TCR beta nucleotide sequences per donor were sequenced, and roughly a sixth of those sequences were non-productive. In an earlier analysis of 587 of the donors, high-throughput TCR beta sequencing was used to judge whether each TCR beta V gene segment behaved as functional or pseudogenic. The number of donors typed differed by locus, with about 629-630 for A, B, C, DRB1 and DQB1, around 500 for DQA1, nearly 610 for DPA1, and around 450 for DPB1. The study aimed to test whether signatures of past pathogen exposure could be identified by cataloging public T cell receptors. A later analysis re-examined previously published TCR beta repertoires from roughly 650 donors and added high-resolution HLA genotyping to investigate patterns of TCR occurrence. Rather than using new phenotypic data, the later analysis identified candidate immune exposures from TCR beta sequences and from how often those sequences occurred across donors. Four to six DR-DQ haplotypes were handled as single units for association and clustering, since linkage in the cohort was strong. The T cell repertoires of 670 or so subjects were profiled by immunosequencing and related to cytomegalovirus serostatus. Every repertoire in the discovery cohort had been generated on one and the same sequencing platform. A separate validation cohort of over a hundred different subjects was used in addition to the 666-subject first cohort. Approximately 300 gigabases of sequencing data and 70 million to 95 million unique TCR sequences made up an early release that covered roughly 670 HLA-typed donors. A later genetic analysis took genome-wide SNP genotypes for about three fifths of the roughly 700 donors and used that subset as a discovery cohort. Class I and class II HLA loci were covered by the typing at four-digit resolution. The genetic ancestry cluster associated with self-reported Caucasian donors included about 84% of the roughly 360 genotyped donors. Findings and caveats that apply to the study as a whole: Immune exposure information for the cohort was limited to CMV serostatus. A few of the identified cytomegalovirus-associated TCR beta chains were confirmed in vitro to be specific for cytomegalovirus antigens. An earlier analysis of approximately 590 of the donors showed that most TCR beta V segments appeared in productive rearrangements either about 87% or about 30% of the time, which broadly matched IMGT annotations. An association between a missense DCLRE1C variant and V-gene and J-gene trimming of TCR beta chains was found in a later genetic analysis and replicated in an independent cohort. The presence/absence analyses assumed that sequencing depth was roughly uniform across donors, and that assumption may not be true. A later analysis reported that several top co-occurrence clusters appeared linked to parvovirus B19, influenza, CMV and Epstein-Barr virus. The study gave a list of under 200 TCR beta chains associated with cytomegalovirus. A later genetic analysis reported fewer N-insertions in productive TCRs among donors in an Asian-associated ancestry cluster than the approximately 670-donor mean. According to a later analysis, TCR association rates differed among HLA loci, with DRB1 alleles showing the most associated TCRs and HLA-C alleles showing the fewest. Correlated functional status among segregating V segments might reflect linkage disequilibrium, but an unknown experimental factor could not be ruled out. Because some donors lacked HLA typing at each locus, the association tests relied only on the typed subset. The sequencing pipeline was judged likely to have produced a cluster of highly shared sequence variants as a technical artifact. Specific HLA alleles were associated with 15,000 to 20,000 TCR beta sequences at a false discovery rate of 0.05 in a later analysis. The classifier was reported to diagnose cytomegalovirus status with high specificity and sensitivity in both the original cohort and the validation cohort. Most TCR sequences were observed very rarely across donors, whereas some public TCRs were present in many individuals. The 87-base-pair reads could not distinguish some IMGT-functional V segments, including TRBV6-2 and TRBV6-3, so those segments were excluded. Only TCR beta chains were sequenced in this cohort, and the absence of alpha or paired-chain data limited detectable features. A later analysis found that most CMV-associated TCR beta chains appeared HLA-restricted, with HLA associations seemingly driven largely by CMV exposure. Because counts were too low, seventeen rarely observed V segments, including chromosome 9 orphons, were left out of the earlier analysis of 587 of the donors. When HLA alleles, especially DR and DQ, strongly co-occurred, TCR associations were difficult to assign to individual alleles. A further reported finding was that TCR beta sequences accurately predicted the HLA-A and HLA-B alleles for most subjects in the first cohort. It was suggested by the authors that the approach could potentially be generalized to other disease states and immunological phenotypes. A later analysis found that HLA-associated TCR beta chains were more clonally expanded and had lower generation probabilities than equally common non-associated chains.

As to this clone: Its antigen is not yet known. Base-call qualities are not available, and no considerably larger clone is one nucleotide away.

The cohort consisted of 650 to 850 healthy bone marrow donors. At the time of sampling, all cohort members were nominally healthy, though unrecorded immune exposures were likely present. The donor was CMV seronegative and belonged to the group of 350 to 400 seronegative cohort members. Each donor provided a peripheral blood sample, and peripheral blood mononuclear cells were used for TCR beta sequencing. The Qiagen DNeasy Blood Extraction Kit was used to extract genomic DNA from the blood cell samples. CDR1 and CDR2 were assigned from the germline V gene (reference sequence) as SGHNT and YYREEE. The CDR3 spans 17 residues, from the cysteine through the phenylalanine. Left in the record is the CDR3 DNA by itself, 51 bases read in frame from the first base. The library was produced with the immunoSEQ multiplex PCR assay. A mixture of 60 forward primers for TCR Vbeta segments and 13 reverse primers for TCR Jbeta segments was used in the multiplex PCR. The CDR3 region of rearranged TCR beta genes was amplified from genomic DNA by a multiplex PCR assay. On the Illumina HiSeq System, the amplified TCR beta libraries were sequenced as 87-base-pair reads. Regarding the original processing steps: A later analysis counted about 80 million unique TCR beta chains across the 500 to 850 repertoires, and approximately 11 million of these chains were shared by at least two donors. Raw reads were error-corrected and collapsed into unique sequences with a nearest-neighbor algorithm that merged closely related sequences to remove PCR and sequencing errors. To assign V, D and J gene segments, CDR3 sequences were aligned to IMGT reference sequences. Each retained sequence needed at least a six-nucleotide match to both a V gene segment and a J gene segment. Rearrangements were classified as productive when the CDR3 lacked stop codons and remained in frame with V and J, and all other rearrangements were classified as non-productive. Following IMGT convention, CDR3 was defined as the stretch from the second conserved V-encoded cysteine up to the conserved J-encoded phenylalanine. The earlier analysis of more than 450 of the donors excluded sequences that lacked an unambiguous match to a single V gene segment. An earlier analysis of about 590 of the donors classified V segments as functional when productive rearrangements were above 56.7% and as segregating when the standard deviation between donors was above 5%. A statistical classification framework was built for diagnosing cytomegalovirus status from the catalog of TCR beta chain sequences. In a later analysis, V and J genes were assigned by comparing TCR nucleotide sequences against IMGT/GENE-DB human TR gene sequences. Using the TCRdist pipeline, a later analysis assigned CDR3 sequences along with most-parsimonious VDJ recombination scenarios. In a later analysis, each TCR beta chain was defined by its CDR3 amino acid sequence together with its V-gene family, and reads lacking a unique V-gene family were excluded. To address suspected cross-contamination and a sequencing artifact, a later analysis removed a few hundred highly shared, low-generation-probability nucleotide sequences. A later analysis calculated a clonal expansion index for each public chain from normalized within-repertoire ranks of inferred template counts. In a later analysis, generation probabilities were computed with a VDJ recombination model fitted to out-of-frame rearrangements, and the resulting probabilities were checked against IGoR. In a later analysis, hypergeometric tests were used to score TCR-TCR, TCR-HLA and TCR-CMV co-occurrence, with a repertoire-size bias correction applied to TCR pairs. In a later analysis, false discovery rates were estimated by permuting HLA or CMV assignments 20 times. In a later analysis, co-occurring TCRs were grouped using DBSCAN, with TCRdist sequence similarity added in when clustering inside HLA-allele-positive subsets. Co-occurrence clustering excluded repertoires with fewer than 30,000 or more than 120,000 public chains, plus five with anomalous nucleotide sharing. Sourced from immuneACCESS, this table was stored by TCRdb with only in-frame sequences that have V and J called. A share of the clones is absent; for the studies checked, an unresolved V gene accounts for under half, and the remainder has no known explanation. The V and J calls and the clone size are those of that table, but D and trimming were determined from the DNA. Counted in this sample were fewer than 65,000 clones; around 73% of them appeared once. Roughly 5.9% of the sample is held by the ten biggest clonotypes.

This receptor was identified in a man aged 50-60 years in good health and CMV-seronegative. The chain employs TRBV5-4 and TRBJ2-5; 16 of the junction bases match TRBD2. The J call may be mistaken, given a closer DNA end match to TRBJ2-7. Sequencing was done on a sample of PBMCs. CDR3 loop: CASSPGLAGGSSYEQYF. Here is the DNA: TGTGCCAGCAGCCCGGGACTAGCGGGGGGGTCCTCCTACGAGCAGTACTTC.